This T cell receptor (beta chain) emerged from a study of CD8 T cells in Susac syndrome. The CDR3 loop spans 15 amino acids. Trimming stripped 0 bases from V and 2 bases from J, with 11 bases between. CD8+ and CD4+ blood T cells underwent TCR beta sequencing. TEMRA cells were FACS-enriched, with CD8+ and CD4+ T cells isolated negatively. Random hexamers were used to reverse transcribe the RNA input (0.5 to 1 ug). It was immunoSEQ multiplex PCR that amplified TCR beta CDR3 across 54 Vbeta and 13 Jbeta. TCRdb redid the calling of the immunoSEQ multiplex PCR reads with MiXCR, one entry per CDR3 protein. The sample comprises about 200,000 distinct CDR3 sequences, more than 90% of which are singletons, and roughly 0.095% rests with the top ten. This clonotype was picked up one time.

Sequenced material: CD4+ T cells from PBMCs. This clonotype was sampled from a human donor with multiple sclerosis. The chain recombines TRBV12-3 or TRBV12-4 with TRBJ2-7; tentatively, D is TRBD1 or TRBD2 (5 bases each). The CDR3 loop reads CASSLARGAAYEQYF. CDR3 nucleotide sequence: TGTGCCAGCAGTTTAGCGCGAGGGGCAGCCTACGAGCAGTACTTC.